The T cell receptor (beta chain) under discussion was sequenced for a study of blood T cell repertoires in COVID-19. Study-wide context: Spain, Italy and the United States supplied samples that represented acute and convalescent COVID-19.

Source study methods: Reference gene primer amplification gave nucleated cell count estimates. Using immunoSEQ multiplex PCR, the repertoire was profiled, and TCRdb retains in-frame clones only, with some absent. V, J and clone size are those of that table, while D and trimming were read from the DNA. Of roughly 380,000 clones detected, roughly 90% appear once; the ten largest clones hold around 1.5%. V lost 5 bases, J lost 3 bases, and 8 bases stayed unmatched. The CDR3 spans 15 residues. Germline CDR1 is MNHEY and CDR2 is SMNVEV (reference sequence). This clone is a singleton in its sample. Sample: peripheral blood. The clonotype comes from a woman aged 40 to 50 with COVID-19, enrolled during active disease. This chain links TRBV27 with TRBJ2-7, with 9 bases that match TRBD1. The CDR3, as DNA: TGTGCCAGCAGTCTTGCGGGACAGGGAATCTACGAGCAGTACTTC. Amino acids: CASSLAGQGIYEQYF.